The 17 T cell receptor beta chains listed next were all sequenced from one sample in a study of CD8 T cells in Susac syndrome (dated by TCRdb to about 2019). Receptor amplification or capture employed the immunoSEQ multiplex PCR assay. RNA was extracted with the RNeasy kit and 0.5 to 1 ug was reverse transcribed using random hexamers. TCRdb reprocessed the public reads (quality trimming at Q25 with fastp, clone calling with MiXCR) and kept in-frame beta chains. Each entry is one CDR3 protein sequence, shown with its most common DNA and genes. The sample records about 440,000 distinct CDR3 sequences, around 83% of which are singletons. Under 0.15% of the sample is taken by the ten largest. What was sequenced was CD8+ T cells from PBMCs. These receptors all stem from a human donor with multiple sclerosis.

The chain's CDR3 is CASRSGQVLNEQYF. The DNA of the CDR3 is TGTGCCAGCCGGTCTGGACAGGTTTTGAACGAGCAGTACTTC. The chain carries TRBV5-6 and TRBJ2-7; 7 bases align to TRBD1. Trimming at V came to 7 bases and at J to 5 bases, leaving 12 bases not matched to a gene. Germline-derived CDR1 and CDR2 are SGHDT and YYEEEE. The CDR3 covers 14 residues.

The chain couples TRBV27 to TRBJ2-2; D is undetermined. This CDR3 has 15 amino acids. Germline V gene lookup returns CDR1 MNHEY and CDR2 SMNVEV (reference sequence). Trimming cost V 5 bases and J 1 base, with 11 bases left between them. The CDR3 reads CASSLYGGNTGELFF. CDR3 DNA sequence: TGTGCCAGCAGTCTTTACGGTGGGAACACCGGGGAGCTGTTTTTT.

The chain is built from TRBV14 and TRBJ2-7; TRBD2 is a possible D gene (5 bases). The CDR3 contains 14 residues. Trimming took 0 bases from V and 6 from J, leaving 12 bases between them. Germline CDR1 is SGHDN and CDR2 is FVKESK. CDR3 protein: CASSQEGSALEQYF. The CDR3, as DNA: TGTGCCAGCAGCCAAGAGGGGAGCGCCCTCGAGCAGTACTTC.

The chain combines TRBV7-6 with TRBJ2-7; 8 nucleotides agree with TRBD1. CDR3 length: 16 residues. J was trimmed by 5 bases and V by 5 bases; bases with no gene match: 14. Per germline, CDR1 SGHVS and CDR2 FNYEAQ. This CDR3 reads CASSNARTGSNNEQYF. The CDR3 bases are TGTGCCAGCAGCAACGCCAGGACAGGGAGTAACAACGAGCAGTACTTC.

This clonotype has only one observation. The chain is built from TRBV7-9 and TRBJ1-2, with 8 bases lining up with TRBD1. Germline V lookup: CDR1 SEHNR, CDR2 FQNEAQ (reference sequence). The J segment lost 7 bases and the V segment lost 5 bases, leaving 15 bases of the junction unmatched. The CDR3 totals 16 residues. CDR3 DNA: TGTGCCAGCAGCCCACGGGACAGGTTGAAGTTGGTTGGCTACACCTTC. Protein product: CASSPRDRLKLVGYTF. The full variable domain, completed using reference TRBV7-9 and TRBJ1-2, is DTGVSQNPRHKITKRGQNVTFRCDPISEHNRLYWYRQTLGQGPEFLTYFQNEAQLEKSRLLSDRFSAERPKGSFSTLEIQRTEQGDSAMYLCASSPRDRLKLVGYTFGSGTRLTVV.

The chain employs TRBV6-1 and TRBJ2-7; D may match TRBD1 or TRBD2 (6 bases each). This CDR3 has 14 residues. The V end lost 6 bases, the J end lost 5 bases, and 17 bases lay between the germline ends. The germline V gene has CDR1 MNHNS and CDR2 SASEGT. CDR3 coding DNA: TGTGCCAGCAGCCCGGGCCGAAGGGGGGACGAGCAGTACTTC. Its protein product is CASSPGRRGDEQYF.

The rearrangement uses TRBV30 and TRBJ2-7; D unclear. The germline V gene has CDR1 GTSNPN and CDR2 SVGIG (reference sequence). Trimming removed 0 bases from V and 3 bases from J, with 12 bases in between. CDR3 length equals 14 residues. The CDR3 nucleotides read TGTGCCTGGAGTGTACGTTACAGTCACTACGAGCAGTACTTC. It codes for CAWSVRYSHYEQYF. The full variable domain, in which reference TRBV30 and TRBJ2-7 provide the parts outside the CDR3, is SQTIHQWPATLVQPVGSPLSLECTVEGTSNPNLYWYRQAAGRGLQLLFYSVGIGQISSEVPQNLSASRPQDRQFILSSKKLLLSDSGFYLCAWSVRYSHYEQYFGPGTRLTVT.

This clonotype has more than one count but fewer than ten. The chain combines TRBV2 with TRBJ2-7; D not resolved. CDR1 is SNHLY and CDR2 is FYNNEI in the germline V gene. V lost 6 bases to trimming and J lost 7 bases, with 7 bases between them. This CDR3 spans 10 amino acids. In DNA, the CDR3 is TGTGCCAGCAGCGGGCCGGAGCAGTACTTC. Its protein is CASSGPEQYF.

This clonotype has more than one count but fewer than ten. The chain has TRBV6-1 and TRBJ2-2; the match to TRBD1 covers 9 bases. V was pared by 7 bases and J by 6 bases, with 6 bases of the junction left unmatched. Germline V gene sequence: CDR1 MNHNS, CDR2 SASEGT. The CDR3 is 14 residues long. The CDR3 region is CASMRDRAPGELFF. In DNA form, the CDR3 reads TGTGCCAGCATGAGGGACAGGGCCCCCGGGGAGCTGTTTTTT.

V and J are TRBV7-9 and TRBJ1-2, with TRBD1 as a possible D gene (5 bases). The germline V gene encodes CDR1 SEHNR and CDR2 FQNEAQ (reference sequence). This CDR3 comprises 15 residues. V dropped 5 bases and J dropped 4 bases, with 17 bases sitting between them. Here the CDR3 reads CASSPPGLVSYGYTF. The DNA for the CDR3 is TGTGCCAGCAGCCCTCCGGGGCTCGTCTCCTATGGCTACACCTTC.

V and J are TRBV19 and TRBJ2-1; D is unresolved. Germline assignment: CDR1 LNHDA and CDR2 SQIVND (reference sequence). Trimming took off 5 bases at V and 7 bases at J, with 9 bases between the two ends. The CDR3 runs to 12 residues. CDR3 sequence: CASSSERNEQFF. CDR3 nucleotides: TGTGCCAGTAGTTCCGAGCGAAATGAGCAGTTCTTC.

CDR3 bases: TGTGCCAGCAGCTTAGCGCTTGCCGGGAGAGAAACCGGGGAGCTGTTTTTT. This translates into CASSLALAGRETGELFF. The chain is built from TRBV7-8 and TRBJ2-2, with D maybe TRBD2 (6 bases). Germline values: CDR1 SGHVS, CDR2 FQNEAQ. The V end was cut by 0 bases, the J end by 5 bases, with 16 bases between. There are 17 residues in the CDR3.

The DNA of the CDR3 is TGTGCCAGCAGTTACTCAGGAGGCGGTGAGCAGTTCTTC. This gives the protein CASSYSGGGEQFF. This rearrangement joins TRBV6-5 to TRBJ2-1; D is perhaps TRBD2 (5 bases). The CDR3 loop spans 13 amino acids. The germline V gene has CDR1 MNHEY and CDR2 SVGAGI. V lost 0 bases, J lost 9 bases, and 9 bases lay in between.

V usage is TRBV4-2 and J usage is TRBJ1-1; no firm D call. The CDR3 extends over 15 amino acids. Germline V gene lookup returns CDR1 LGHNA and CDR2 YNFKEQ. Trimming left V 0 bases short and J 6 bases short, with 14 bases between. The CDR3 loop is CASSQDLLRTAEAFF. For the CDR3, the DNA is TGTGCCAGCAGCCAAGATCTTCTTCGCACAGCTGAAGCTTTCTTT.

This chain's CDR3 is CASSPTDPNTQYF. CDR3 sequence (DNA): TGTGCCAGCAGCCCAACCGACCCTAATACGCAGTATTTT. This sequence joins TRBV5-6 and TRBJ2-3; D gene ambiguous. CDR1 and CDR2 (germline): SGHDT, YYEEEE. The CDR3 sequence is 13 residues long. Trimming pared 4 bases from V and 7 bases from J, leaving 13 bases between.

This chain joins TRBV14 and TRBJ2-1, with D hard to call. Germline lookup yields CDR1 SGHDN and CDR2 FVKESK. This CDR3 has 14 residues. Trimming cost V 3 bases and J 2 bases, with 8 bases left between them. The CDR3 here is CASSHADPYNEQFF. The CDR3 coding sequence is TGTGCCAGCAGCCACGCCGACCCCTACAATGAGCAGTTCTTC.

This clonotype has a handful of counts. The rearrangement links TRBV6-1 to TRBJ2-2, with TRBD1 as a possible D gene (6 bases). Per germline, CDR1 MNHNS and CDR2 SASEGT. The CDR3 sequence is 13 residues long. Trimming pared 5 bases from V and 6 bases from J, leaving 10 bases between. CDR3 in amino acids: CASSPGVAGELFF. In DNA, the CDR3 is TGTGCCAGCAGTCCAGGGGTCGCCGGGGAGCTGTTTTTT.